Below, 16 T cell receptor beta chains from the same sample are listed, as sequenced in a study of OX40 agonist ivuxolimab in advanced cancers. Produced via immunoSEQ multiplex PCR; TCRdb's table is partial and in-frame only. The table includes about 17,000 clones, roughly 87% detected once. This specimen consisted of CD4+ or CD8+ T cells sorted from blood, obtained in a trial of the OX40 agonist ivuxolimab. Receptors originate from an adult with an advanced solid tumor such as melanoma, head and neck, liver or kidney cancer.

The V gene is TRBV7-9, the J gene TRBJ1-2; D is undetermined. Between the trimmed V and J ends, which lost 2 bases and 7 bases, there was a span of 8 bases. The CDR3 length is 12 residues. Germline V gene lookup returns CDR1 SEHNR and CDR2 FQNEAQ (reference sequence). The CDR3 loop is CASSLRSGGYTF. For the CDR3, the DNA is TGTGCCAGCAGCTTACGGAGCGGTGGCTACACCTTC.

The chain couples TRBV7-9 to TRBJ1-1, with a possible D match to TRBD1 (5 bases). The V and J ends lost 9 bases and 5 bases respectively, with 7 bases between them. Germline V gene sequence: CDR1 SEHNR, CDR2 FQNEAQ (reference sequence). This CDR3 is 10 amino acids long. CDR3 protein: CASKGTEAFF. CDR3 bases: TGTGCCAGTAAGGGGACTGAAGCTTTCTTT.

V usage is TRBV5-1 and J usage is TRBJ1-2; no reliable D call. The CDR3 is 11 residues long. CDR1 is SGHRS and CDR2 is YFSETQ in the germline V gene. Trimming took 4 bases from V and 7 from J, leaving 8 bases between them. The CDR3 loop reads CASSGSSGYTF. The CDR3 bases are TGCGCCAGCAGCGGGAGTAGTGGCTACACCTTC.

The chain is built from TRBV11-2 and TRBJ1-3; TRBD1 aligns across 9 bases. From germline, CDR1 is SGHAT and CDR2 FQNNGV. The CDR3 has 19 amino acids. V shed 3 bases and J 0 bases; nucleotides not matched to a gene: 12. The CDR3 nucleotides are TGTGCCAGCAGCTTCCCGGGACAGGGTCCTTTCCTCTCTGGAAACACCATATATTTT. Translation gives CASSFPGQGPFLSGNTIYF.

The chain uses TRBV13 and TRBJ2-7, with D uncertain. The germline V gene encodes CDR1 PRHDT and CDR2 FYEKMQ (reference sequence). V lost 0 bases to trimming and J lost 3 bases, with 9 bases between them. The CDR3 totals 14 residues. The CDR3 DNA is TGTGCCAGCAGCTTAGGCCGTGGGGTCTACGAGCAGTACTTC. Translation: CASSLGRGVYEQYF.

The chain uses TRBV19 and TRBJ2-5; the match to TRBD2 covers 8 bases. From germline, CDR1 is LNHDA and CDR2 SQIVND (reference sequence). V gave up 6 bases and J gave up 5 bases; unmatched junction bases: 11. The CDR3 spans 15 residues. This CDR3 reads CASSTYGGAGETQYF. The CDR3 coding sequence is TGTGCCAGTAGCACCTACGGGGGGGCAGGGGAGACCCAGTACTTC. Drawing the rest from reference TRBV19 and TRBJ2-5, the complete variable domain is DGGITQSPKYLFRKEGQNVTLSCEQNLNHDAMYWYRQDPGQGLRLIYYSQIVNDFQKGDIAEGYSVSREKKESFPLTVTSAQKNPTAFYLCASSTYGGAGETQYFGPGTRLLVL.

The chain's CDR3 is CASSFYGTGAEAFF. CDR3 DNA sequence: TGTGCCAGCAGTTTCTACGGGACAGGCGCCGAAGCTTTCTTT. The rearrangement joins TRBV28 to TRBJ1-1, with 8 positions matching TRBD1. Germline CDR1 and CDR2: MDHEN and SYDVKM. CDR3 length: 14 amino acids. Losses at the gene ends were 3 bases for V and 8 bases for J; bases not matched to a gene: 8. Looking up the rest from reference TRBV28 and TRBJ1-1 gives the full variable domain: DVKVTQSSRYLVKRTGEKVFLECVQDMDHENMFWYRQDPGLGLRLIYFSYDVKMKEKGDIPEGYSVSREKKERFSLILESASTNQTSMYLCASSFYGTGAEAFFGQGTRLTVV.

This rearrangement joins TRBV27 to TRBJ2-2; D unresolved. CDR3 length: 15 amino acids. V shed 3 bases and J shed 3 bases, with 11 bases lying between them. From germline, CDR1 is MNHEY and CDR2 SMNVEV (reference sequence). Written as DNA, the CDR3 is TGTGCCAGCAGTTTTGGGGATGGGGACACCGGGGAGCTGTTTTTT. Its protein is CASSFGDGDTGELFF.

V is TRBV9 and J is TRBJ2-1; 7 bases fit TRBD1. The CDR3 loop spans 16 amino acids. CDR1 and CDR2 (germline): SGDLS, YYNGEE. V trimming: 1 base; J trimming: 2 bases; junction bases outside the gene matches: 6. CDR3 bases: TGTGCCAGCAGCGTAAGCGGTGGGACAGCCTACAATGAGCAGTTCTTC. This codes for CASSVSGGTAYNEQFF.

V usage is TRBV5-1 and J usage is TRBJ2-2; TRBD2 matches 10 bases. After removal of 4 bases from V and 4 bases from J, the junction contained 4 bases not matched to a gene. Germline CDR1 reads SGHRS; CDR2 reads YFSETQ. The CDR3 length is 15 residues. In DNA, the CDR3 is TGCGCCAGCAGCCCGCGACTAGCGGGCACCGGGGAGCTGTTTTTT. This gives the protein CASSPRLAGTGELFF.

The J gene is TRBJ2-2, the V gene TRBV5-1; TRBD1 might be the D (7 bases). The germline gives CDR1 SGHRS, CDR2 YFSETQ. CDR3 length: 15 residues. Trimming cost V 6 bases and J 5 bases, with 17 bases left between them. CDR3 sequence reads: CASKLAGGPTGELFF. The CDR3 nucleotides are TGCGCCAGCAAACTAGCAGGGGGGCCAACCGGGGAGCTGTTTTTT.

The rearrangement joins TRBV6-4 to TRBJ1-1; D uncertain. CDR1 MRHNA and CDR2 SNTAGT come from the germline V gene. Deletions cut 2 bases from V and 7 bases from J, with 14 bases between. The CDR3 has 14 residues. CDR3 coding DNA: TGTGCCAGCAGTGACCCCGGCGGGTCAGTTGAAGCTTTCTTT. It is translated as CASSDPGGSVEAFF.

This clone was picked up one time. This chain joins TRBV5-6 and TRBJ2-7, with 7 nucleotides matching TRBD1. Germline CDR1 and CDR2: SGHDT and YYEEEE. CDR3 length equals 14 residues. Unmatched junction bases numbered 5, after V lost 0 bases and J lost 5 bases. The CDR3 loop is CASSLGQGTDEQYF. CDR3 nucleotides: TGTGCCAGCAGCTTGGGACAGGGAACGGACGAGCAGTACTTC.

J is TRBJ1-5 and V is TRBV27, with D uncertain. Germline CDR1 and CDR2: MNHEY and SMNVEV (reference sequence). With 3 bases removed from V and 3 bases from J, the gap between germline ends came to 6 bases. The CDR3 has 13 amino acids. CDR3 coding DNA: TGTGCCAGCAGTTTTGGTGACAATCAGCCCCAGCATTTT. Its translation is CASSFGDNQPQHF.

This clone was recorded only once. The J gene is TRBJ1-5, the V gene TRBV7-6, with D possibly TRBD1 on 6 matching bases. Germline V CDR1 and CDR2: SGHVS, FNYEAQ. The CDR3 loop spans 17 amino acids. The V gene lost 2 bases and the J gene lost 1 base, with 15 bases spanning the gap. DNA of the CDR3: TGTGCCAGCAGCTTATATGCACAGGGTATGAGCAATCAGCCCCAGCATTTT. Its protein is CASSLYAQGMSNQPQHF.

The CDR3 reads CASSESNMGRYIQYF. DNA of the CDR3: TGCGCCAGCAGTGAGTCGAATATGGGGCGTTACATTCAGTACTTC. The rearrangement links TRBV10-1 to TRBJ2-4, with D possibly TRBD1 on 5 matching bases. CDR1 is WNHNN and CDR2 is SYGVQD in the germline V gene (reference sequence). The CDR3 is 15 residues long. V shed 0 bases and J shed 8 bases, with 14 bases lying between them.